This T cell receptor (beta chain) comes out of a study of OX40 agonist ivuxolimab in advanced cancers. Whole-study context: One patient with hepatocellular carcinoma and two with cutaneous melanoma, three in all, had partial responses.

CDR3 length equals 17 residues. The ends were cut back, 3 bases at V and 4 bases at J, with 21 bases in the middle. Germline CDR1 and CDR2: ENHRY and SYGVKD. This table comes from immunoSEQ multiplex PCR, and its TCRdb copy is limited to in-frame clones, with some not included. The sample shows 81,000 or so clones, more than 75% of them seen only once. The V gene is TRBV10-3, the J gene TRBJ2-5; unclear D gene. Sample: CD4+ or CD8+ T cells sorted from blood, taken in a trial of the OX40 agonist ivuxolimab. This clonotype was obtained from an adult with an advanced solid tumor such as melanoma, head and neck, liver or kidney cancer. The CDR3 here is CAISDPGRGPTGETQYF. DNA for the CDR3: TGTGCCATCAGTGACCCAGGAAGAGGACCTACGGGAGAGACCCAGTACTTC.